Given below is one TCR beta chain in context. Resolution of symptoms, clearance, or two negative PCRs was present in recovered Cohort 3 donors. These data belong to a study of blood T cell repertoires in COVID-19. About the research overall: Whether acute or convalescent, the COVID-19 samples came from the United States, Italy and Spain.

As originally analysed: For nucleated cells, counts were estimated from reference gene primer amplification. The method was immunoSEQ multiplex PCR; TCRdb's version includes in-frame clones alone and lacks a portion of them. V and J calls and clone size follow that table, whereas D and trimming were derived from the DNA. The sample yields about 440,000 clones, less than 95% seen once. CDR1 and CDR2 from the germline V gene are SGHRS and YFSETQ. The CDR3 totals 15 residues. V was clipped by 4 bases and J by 4 bases; unmatched bases: 9. This clonotype originated in a man between 18 and 29 years old who had recovered from COVID-19. This rearrangement joins TRBV5-1 to TRBJ2-5; 8 bases agree with TRBD2. The sample consisted of PBMCs or T cells enriched from blood (not recorded which). DNA for the CDR3: TGCGCCAGCAGCGACTATCCCGGGGGGGCAGAGACCCAGTACTTC. Translating it yields CASSDYPGGAETQYF.